This T cell receptor beta chain was identified during a study of blood T cell repertoires in COVID-19. Study-level information: The origin of the acute and convalescent COVID-19 samples was the United States, Italy and Spain. The analysed material was cDNA or gDNA that came from T cells, B-cell-depleted T cells, or PBMCs.

V gave up 3 bases and J gave up 11 bases, with 13 bases separating them. CDR3 length equals 12 residues. In the study's own analysis: Estimated nucleated cell counts came from reference gene primer amplification. TCRdb's table, derived via immunoSEQ multiplex PCR, lists solely in-frame clones and lacks some. Clone size and the V and J calls come from that table; the DNA yielded D and trimming. There are approximately 24,000 clones in the sample; around 87% occur only once, and about 25% lies in the top ten. Sample: peripheral blood. The chain carries TRBV12-3 or TRBV12-4 and TRBJ1-1, with D perhaps matching TRBD1 (5 bases). This clonotype was obtained from a human donor with active COVID-19. The donor label of this sample is uncertain. The CDR3 loop reads CASSLGGPWAFF. Written as DNA, the CDR3 is TGTGCCAGCAGTTTGGGGGGTCCTTGGGCTTTCTTT.